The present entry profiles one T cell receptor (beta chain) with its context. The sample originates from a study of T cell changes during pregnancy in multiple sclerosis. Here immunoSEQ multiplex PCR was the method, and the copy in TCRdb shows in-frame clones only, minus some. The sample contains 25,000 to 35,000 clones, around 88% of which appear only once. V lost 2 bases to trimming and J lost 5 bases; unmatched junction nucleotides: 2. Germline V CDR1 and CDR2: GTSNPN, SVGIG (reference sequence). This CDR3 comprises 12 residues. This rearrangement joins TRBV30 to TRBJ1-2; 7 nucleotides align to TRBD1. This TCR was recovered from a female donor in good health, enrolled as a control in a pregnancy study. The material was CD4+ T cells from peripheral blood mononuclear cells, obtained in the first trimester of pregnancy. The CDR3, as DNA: TGTGCCTGGAGTAGGGGGCCTTATGGCTACACCTTC. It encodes CAWSRGPYGYTF.